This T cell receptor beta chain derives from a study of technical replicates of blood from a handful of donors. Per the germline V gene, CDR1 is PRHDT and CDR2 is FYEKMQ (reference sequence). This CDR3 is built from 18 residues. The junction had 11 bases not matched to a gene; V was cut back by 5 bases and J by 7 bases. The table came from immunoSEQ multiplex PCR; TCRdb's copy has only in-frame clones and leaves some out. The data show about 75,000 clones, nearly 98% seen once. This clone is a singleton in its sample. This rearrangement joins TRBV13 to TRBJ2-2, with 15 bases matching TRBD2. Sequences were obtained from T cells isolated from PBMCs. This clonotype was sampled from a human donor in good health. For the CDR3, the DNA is TGTGCCAGCAGCCACCACGGACTAGCGGGGGGGCAGAGCGGGGAGCTGTTTTTT. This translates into CASSHHGLAGGQSGELFF.